This T cell receptor (beta chain) was recovered during a study of blood T cell repertoires in COVID-19. Study at large: Acute-phase and convalescent COVID-19 samples originated in the United States, Italy and Spain. Sources were T cells, B-cell-depleted T cells, or PBMCs; the material itself was cDNA or gDNA.

This CDR3 comprises 14 residues. V lost 2 bases to trimming and J lost 2 bases, with 10 bases between them. In germline, CDR1 is MDHEN, CDR2 SYDVKM. Measured with immunoSEQ multiplex PCR; TCRdb has only the in-frame clones, and not every one. The sample includes approximately 270,000 clones, roughly 91% of them seen just once. The receptor's source is a man under 40 with acute or convalescent COVID-19. This chain uses TRBV28 with TRBJ2-7; D remains unclear. The material sequenced was peripheral blood. This CDR3 is CASSLGRIPYEQYF. DNA for the CDR3: TGTGCCAGCAGTTTAGGCAGGATCCCCTACGAGCAGTACTTC.